Shown below are 32 T cell receptor beta chains from a single sample sequenced in a study of blood T cell repertoires in COVID-19. TCRdb's copy holds only in-frame clones and misses some; the assay was immunoSEQ multiplex PCR. The data contain 350,000 or so clones, roughly 87% of them singletons. Specimen: PBMCs or T cells enriched from blood (not recorded which). The source is a woman aged 30 to 39 who had recovered from COVID-19.

The chain is built from TRBV10-3 and TRBJ1-5; 8 bases fit TRBD1. Germline assignment: CDR1 ENHRY and CDR2 SYGVKD. The V segment lost 10 bases and the J segment 1 base; nucleotides outside the gene matches: 9. CDR3 length: 15 amino acids. CDR3 sequence: CATGQGAVSNQPQHF. In DNA form, the CDR3 reads TGTGCCACCGGCCAGGGGGCTGTCAGCAATCAGCCCCAGCATTTT.

V usage is TRBV9 and J usage is TRBJ1-6; a possible D gene is TRBD1 (6 bases). CDR1 SGDLS and CDR2 YYNGEE come from the germline V gene. The CDR3 is 16 residues long. V lost 3 bases and J 9 bases, leaving 19 bases between the germline ends. The CDR3 region has the DNA TGTGCCAGCAGCGACCCAAAGGGCCCCAGGGGTTCACCCCTCCACTTT. This sequence encodes CASSDPKGPRGSPLHF.

The chain joins TRBV19 to TRBJ1-6; 7 nucleotides match TRBD1. V lost 4 bases, J lost 3 bases, and 6 bases stayed unmatched. The germline gives CDR1 LNHDA, CDR2 SQIVND (reference sequence). There are 16 residues in the CDR3. In DNA form, the CDR3 reads TGTGCCAGTAGTACCCCGACAGGGCGCTATAATTCACCCCTCCACTTT. Translation gives CASSTPTGRYNSPLHF.

This chain joins TRBV11-1 and TRBJ2-1; 7 nucleotides line up with TRBD1. V was clipped by 3 bases and J by 2 bases; unmatched bases: 7. Germline CDR1 is SGHAT and CDR2 is FQDESV (reference sequence). The CDR3 sequence is 16 residues long. The CDR3 DNA sequence: TGTGCCAGCAGCTTCATAGGGGGCGCAACCTACAATGAGCAGTTCTTC. Protein product: CASSFIGGATYNEQFF.

Points on this clone: One end of the junction fails to match germline, which may point to a read error. The chain is built from TRBV7-8 and TRBJ2-3, with 12 bases that match TRBD2. CDR3 length equals 14 residues. The germline gives CDR1 SGHVS, CDR2 FQNEAQ. The CDR3 is CASSLAGGTDTQYF. The DNA for the CDR3 is TGTGCCAGCAGCCTAGCGGGGGGGACAGATACGCAGTATTTT.

The CDR3: CASSTRLAGGKNTGELFF. CDR3 in DNA: TGTGCCAGCAGCACTCGACTAGCGGGGGGCAAGAACACCGGGGAGCTGTTTTTT. The chain combines TRBV4-2 with TRBJ2-2, with 13 positions matching TRBD2. Germline CDR1 LGHNA, CDR2 YNFKEQ. The junction had 7 bases not matched to a gene; V was cut back by 5 bases and J by 1 base. CDR3 size: 18 residues.

The V and J genes are TRBV24-1 and TRBJ2-1; TRBD2 agrees at 11 bases. J lost 0 bases, V lost 2 bases, and 14 bases had no gene match. The CDR3 is made up of 21 amino acids. CDR1 and CDR2 from the germline V gene are KGHDR and SFDVKD. The DNA for the CDR3 is TGTGCCACCAGTGATTGGCCCCTAGCGGGGGGACCTCGAGACTCCTACAATGAGCAGTTCTTC. This codes for CATSDWPLAGGPRDSYNEQFF.

This chain connects TRBV2 to TRBJ2-2; the match to TRBD1 covers 7 bases. Germline V gene data show CDR1 as SNHLY and CDR2 as FYNNEI. J gave up 6 bases and V 2 bases, and 15 bases lay outside the gene matches. The CDR3 runs 18 residues. CDR3 residues: CASSETGTAALSPGELFF. As DNA, the CDR3 is TGTGCCAGCAGTGAAACGGGGACAGCCGCCCTTTCCCCCGGGGAGCTGTTTTTT.

The chain combines TRBV3-1 (or the pseudogene TRBV3-2) with TRBJ2-5; 10 bases match TRBD2. Germline V gene lookup returns CDR1 LGHDT and CDR2 YNNKEL (reference sequence). CDR3 size: 14 residues. The V and J ends lost 6 bases and 5 bases, in that order; junction bases with no gene match: 6. In DNA form, the CDR3 reads TGTGCCAGCAGAAAGCGGGGGGGCCATGAGACCCAGTACTTC. Amino acids: CASRKRGGHETQYF.

CDR3 amino acids: CASSLGLTIPNTEAFF. The CDR3 DNA follows: TGCGCCAGCAGCTTGGGCCTGACTATCCCGAACACTGAAGCTTTCTTT. The chain employs TRBV5-1 and TRBJ1-1; D is unresolved. The CDR3 totals 16 residues. The germline gives CDR1 SGHRS, CDR2 YFSETQ. Trimming took 0 bases from V and 1 from J, leaving 13 bases between them.

As concerns this clone: At one boundary the junction diverges from the germline segment, which might be a read error. Other nucleotide sequences in the sample specify the same CDR3. The CDR3 bases are TGTGCCAGCAGCGTAGATCCGGGCGGGGGCACCGATACGCAGTATTTT. This translates into CASSVDPGGGTDTQYF. The gene calls are TRBV9 and TRBJ2-3, with D perhaps matching TRBD2 (7 bases). The germline CDR1 and CDR2 sequences are SGDLS and YYNGEE. The length of the CDR3 is 16 residues.

The rearrangement links TRBV5-4 to TRBJ1-1; maybe TRBD1 (5 bases). Trimming cost V 4 bases and J 1 base, with 14 bases left between them. This CDR3 has 15 residues. Per germline, CDR1 SGHNT and CDR2 YYREEE (reference sequence). This chain's CDR3 is CASSPRQLRNTEAFF. The CDR3 DNA is TGTGCCAGCAGCCCCAGACAGTTGAGGAACACTGAAGCTTTCTTT.

The chain joins TRBV25-1 to TRBJ1-6, with a weak D call TRBD1 (5 bases). CDR3 length: 15 residues. Trimming took 4 bases from V and 7 from J, leaving 14 bases between them. Germline-derived CDR1 and CDR2 are MGHDK and SYGVNS. The CDR3 reads CASSGSGAGNSPLHF. The CDR3 coding sequence is TGTGCCAGCAGTGGTTCCGGGGCGGGGAATTCACCCCTCCACTTT.

This chain joins TRBV5-1 and TRBJ2-7, with TRBD2 matching 10 bases. The V segment lost 3 bases and the J segment 4 bases; nucleotides outside the gene matches: 10. CDR1 is SGHRS and CDR2 is YFSETQ in the germline V gene. CDR3 length: 16 amino acids. CDR3 in DNA: TGCGCCAGCAGCTGGGGTCCCGGGACTAGCGTGTACGAGCAGTACTTC. It is translated as CASSWGPGTSVYEQYF.

The rearrangement links TRBV25-1 to TRBJ1-2; no definite D call. The CDR3 has 17 residues. Germline CDR1 is MGHDK and CDR2 is SYGVNS. V lost 8 bases to trimming and J lost 4 bases, with 26 bases between them. The CDR3 here is CASLSSRAGEPLYGYTF. As DNA, the CDR3 is TGTGCCAGCTTATCTTCACGCGCGGGAGAACCCCTCTATGGCTACACCTTC.

V and J are TRBV4-3 and TRBJ2-1, with 14 bases identical to TRBD2. Looked up from germline, CDR1 is LGHNA and CDR2 is YSLEER. V was pared by 3 bases and J by 6 bases, with 1 base of the junction left unmatched. The CDR3 consists of 15 residues. The CDR3 DNA follows: TGCGCCAGCAGCCAGACTAGCGGGGGGGGCAATGAGCAGTTCTTC. As protein: CASSQTSGGGNEQFF.

The chain links TRBV6-5 to TRBJ1-1; D gene uncertain. CDR1 MNHEY and CDR2 SVGAGI come from the germline V gene. The CDR3 has 14 residues. V lost 2 bases and J lost 1, with 8 bases in between. CDR3 nucleotides: TGTGCCAGCAGTTACAATAGCGGGAACACTGAAGCTTTCTTT. It specifies CASSYNSGNTEAFF.

This chain connects TRBV2 to TRBJ2-7; unclear D gene. In germline, CDR1 is SNHLY, CDR2 FYNNEI. V lost 9 bases and J 5 bases, leaving 17 bases between the germline ends. The CDR3 sequence is 13 residues long. CDR3 loop: CASLRVVLDEQYF. Here the CDR3 DNA reads TGTGCCAGTTTACGCGTAGTTCTCGACGAGCAGTACTTC.

This chain uses TRBV3-1 (or the pseudogene TRBV3-2) with TRBJ2-7; 7 nucleotides match TRBD2. Germline V lookup: CDR1 LGHDT, CDR2 YNNKEL (reference sequence). The CDR3 has 16 amino acids. V lost 2 bases and J lost 0; bases outside the gene matches: 7. For the CDR3, the DNA is TGTGCCAGCAGCCAAAACATGGGAGGGGCCTCCTACGAGCAGTACTTC. Translated, it gives CASSQNMGGASYEQYF.

The sample holds one count of this clone. CDR3 region: CASSLGLAGGSLDTQYF. The CDR3 bases are TGTGCCAGCAGCTTGGGACTAGCGGGGGGGAGTTTAGATACGCAGTATTTT. The chain employs TRBV5-4 and TRBJ2-3, with TRBD2 matching 14 bases. J gave up 5 bases and V 0 bases, and 5 bases lay outside the gene matches. Germline lookup yields CDR1 SGHNT and CDR2 YYREEE (reference sequence). This CDR3 is built from 17 residues.

The V and J genes are TRBV11-3 and TRBJ2-1; 9 bases are a match to TRBD2. Trimming took 3 bases from V and 2 from J; bases not matched to a gene: 5. Germline values: CDR1 SGHNT, CDR2 YENEEA. This CDR3 contains 16 residues. CDR3 DNA: TGTGCCAGCAGCTTTAATAGCGGGGGACCCTACAATGAGCAGTTCTTC. Translated, it gives CASSFNSGGPYNEQFF.

The CDR3 sequence: CASSLVAGGSTDTQYF. CDR3 sequence (DNA): TGTGCCAGCAGCTTAGTAGCGGGGGGGAGCACAGATACGCAGTATTTT. The chain is built from TRBV13 and TRBJ2-3; TRBD2 matches 11 bases. Trimming at V came to 1 base and at J to 0 bases, leaving 0 bases not matched to a gene. The germline gives CDR1 PRHDT, CDR2 FYEKMQ (reference sequence). CDR3 size: 16 residues.

This clone was recorded once. The J gene is TRBJ2-1, the V gene TRBV18, with 14 bases that match TRBD2. Germline V gene sequence: CDR1 KGHSH, CDR2 LQKENI. This CDR3 contains 16 residues. J lost 4 bases, V lost 3 bases, and 2 bases had no gene match. The CDR3 loop reads CASSPGLAGEYNEQFF. The DNA for the CDR3 is TGTGCCAGCTCACCGGGACTAGCGGGGGAGTACAATGAGCAGTTCTTC.

The chain employs TRBV10-2 and TRBJ2-1, with 8 positions matching TRBD2. Germline V gene lookup returns CDR1 WSHSY and CDR2 SAAADI. V was pared by 3 bases and J by 5 bases, with 6 bases of the junction left unmatched. The CDR3 length is 15 residues. The CDR3 nucleotides are TGCGCCAGCAGTGACTTAGCGGGAATAAACAATGAGCAGTTCTTC. Its protein is CASSDLAGINNEQFF.

V gene TRBV18 combines with J gene TRBJ1-1, with a possible D match to TRBD1 (6 bases). CDR3 size: 15 residues. Germline V gene sequence: CDR1 KGHSH, CDR2 LQKENI. Trimming pared 3 bases from V and 5 bases from J, leaving 16 bases between. In nucleotides, the CDR3 is TGTGCCAGCTCACCGGACGGACAGCCCGAAACTGAAGCTTTCTTT. Translating it yields CASSPDGQPETEAFF.

This clone was detected only once. This chain uses TRBV11-3 with TRBJ2-1; 8 bases align to TRBD2. CDR3 length equals 15 residues. From germline, CDR1 is SGHNT and CDR2 YENEEA. The ends lost 5 bases at V and 8 bases at J; junction bases unmatched: 11. CDR3 in DNA: TGTGCCAGCAGCCCCCGTGGCGGGGGGCCCGATGAGCAGTTCTTC. Residues: CASSPRGGGPDEQFF.

CDR3 in amino acids: CASSFQGGTTYEQYF. CDR3 bases: TGCGCCAGCAGCTTCCAGGGAGGAACCACCTACGAGCAGTACTTC. This chain uses TRBV5-1 with TRBJ2-7; tentative D call: TRBD2 (6 bases). CDR1 and CDR2 (germline): SGHRS, YFSETQ. This CDR3 has 15 amino acids. Trimming took 2 bases from V and 2 from J, leaving 14 bases between them.

This sequence joins TRBV5-1 and TRBJ1-6; TRBD1 aligns across 8 bases. There are 18 residues in the CDR3. The V and J ends lost 0 bases and 8 bases, in that order; junction bases with no gene match: 13. Per germline, CDR1 SGHRS and CDR2 YFSETQ. CDR3: CASSLDEAGGGSYSPLHF. The CDR3 DNA reads as TGCGCCAGCAGCTTGGATGAGGCAGGGGGCGGTTCTTATTCACCCCTCCACTTT.

This chain links TRBV7-9 with TRBJ2-1, with 14 bases aligning to TRBD2. This CDR3 comprises 19 residues. Germline CDR1 and CDR2: SEHNR and FQNEAQ (reference sequence). The J segment lost 5 bases and the V segment lost 3 bases, leaving 12 bases of the junction unmatched. CDR3 nucleotides: TGTGCCAGCAGCTTCCGACTAGCGGGGGGGGTTCCTCCAAACAATGAGCAGTTCTTC. It is translated as CASSFRLAGGVPPNNEQFF.

The V call is TRBV6-1, the J call TRBJ1-1, with TRBD1 as a possible D gene (5 bases). V was shortened by 0 bases and J by 5 bases, with 16 bases between the two germline ends. The CDR3 runs 16 residues. Per germline, CDR1 MNHNS and CDR2 SASEGT. For the CDR3, the DNA is TGTGCCAGCAGTGAAGCGCCCCCCAGGGTTGGGACTGAAGCTTTCTTT. It encodes CASSEAPPRVGTEAFF.

The V and J genes are TRBV19 and TRBJ2-7, with D possibly TRBD2 on 5 matching bases. Germline-derived CDR1 and CDR2 are LNHDA and SQIVND (reference sequence). Trimming pared 6 bases from V and 1 base from J, leaving 13 bases between. CDR3 length: 14 amino acids. The CDR3 loop is CASRDRTGSYEQYF. The CDR3 DNA reads TGTGCCAGTAGGGACCGGACTGGTTCCTACGAGCAGTACTTC.

The J gene is TRBJ1-2, the V gene TRBV19; D is uncertain. Trimming took 1 base from V and 3 from J, leaving 9 bases between them. This CDR3 is built from 14 residues. Germline lookup yields CDR1 LNHDA and CDR2 SQIVND (reference sequence). Here the CDR3 reads CASSIVAVDYGYTF. In nucleotides, the CDR3 is TGTGCCAGTAGTATAGTGGCGGTTGACTATGGCTACACCTTC.